Detailed here is one T cell receptor (beta chain). As yet, its antigen is unknown. V lost 5 bases, J lost 0 bases, and 14 bases lay in between. CDR1 and CDR2 (germline): ENHRY, SYGVKD. This CDR3 is 15 amino acids long. TCRdb ran MiXCR on the 5' RACE reads and lists one entry per CDR3 protein. The data contain about 520,000 distinct CDR3 sequences, 22% of them singletons. This record comes from a study of identical twins. Study-wide findings and caveats: Invariant cells of the MAIT and iNKT types might have partly distorted the zero-insertion analyses.

These same data were also listed under a study on T cells expressing NK-cell markers. In that study: Sorting in several experiments was restricted by an anti-gamma-delta TCR antibody to alpha-beta TCR T cells. The CD3+CD56-NKG2C+ fraction was also led by these clonotypes in a few donors.

The chain combines TRBV10-3 with TRBJ2-7, with a weak D call TRBD2 (6 bases). Specimen: CD4+ T cells sorted from blood. This sequence originates from a woman aged 18-29 years in good health. CDR3 coding DNA: TGTGCCATCAGTCCGGGACTCCTTAGCTCCTACGAGCAGTACTTC. This sequence encodes CAISPGLLSSYEQYF.